This note documents a single T cell receptor beta chain sequence. Its antigen remains unidentified. No base-level quality is on record; no much larger clone is a single base apart. The meaning of the sample's time point label: baseline before first vaccination. The treatment or condition label for this specimen denotes: meningococcal conjugate vaccine given as trial control. Vaccinee samples were obtained from the UK trials COV001 and COV002, which included a single-blind randomized controlled phase 2/3 trial of AZD1222 (ChAdOx1 nCoV-19) in healthy adults. For TCRbeta chain sequencing, PBMC samples from trial participants were taken at day 0 and at day 28 after the second dose. The CDR3 regions of human TCRbeta chains were analyzed by immunosequencing. The source study handled its data this way. Repertoire TCRs were matched against a reference library of SARS-CoV-2-specific TCRs generated with the MIRA antigen-specificity platform. Breadth was defined as the fraction of unique TCRs that were SARS-CoV-2-associated, and depth was defined as the fraction of total T cells that were SARS-CoV-2-associated. Using the MIRA data, each spike-specific TCR was assigned both to the spike region to which the TCR was reactive and to a CD4 or CD8 class. Log10-transformed breadth and depth values were compared by one-way ANOVA with Sidak's multiple comparisons tests. The table was pulled from immuneACCESS by TCRdb, which kept in-frame rearrangements only. Such tables lose some clones; where checked, under half of the loss comes from unresolved V genes, and the rest has no known cause. That table furnishes V, J and clone size, whereas the DNA furnished D and trimming. Within this sample are around 160,000 clones, with roughly four fifths of them counted one time only. The ten top clones hold 4.1% of the sample.

Trimming at the junction amounts to 4 bases on V and 8 bases on J, and the germline ends lie 23 bases apart. According to the germline V gene (reference sequence), CDR1 reads SEHNR and CDR2 reads FQNEAQ. From the cysteine up to the phenylalanine, the CDR3 has a length of 16 residues. Left in the record is the CDR3 DNA by itself, 48 bases read in frame from the first base. This sample stems from a study of T cell responses to AZD1222 COVID-19 vaccine (dated by TCRdb to about 2021). Regarding the study in general: A total of more than 230 trial participants underwent TCR sequencing, of whom 207 received two doses of AZD1222 and around 26 received two doses of the MenACWY control vaccine. Enrollment into the trials was organized by age into subgroups of 18-55, 56-69 and 70-plus years, and those subgroups contained approximately 150, 30 and 60 TCR-sequenced participants, respectively.

The research as a whole found: The 56-69-year group was small, and its depth increase did not reach significance, likely because of low power. After two AZD1222 doses, spike-specific TCR breadth and depth were significantly higher than at day 0 and than in MenACWY recipients. CD4 TCRs associated with the vaccine covered the entire spike protein, and the dominant responses were in regions 160-218 and 743-854. Because no day 14 peak-response samples were available, the repertoires could be characterized only after the peak T cell response. Conclusions about previously exposed vaccinees are limited because only six or seven AZD1222 recipients were SARS-CoV-2 seropositive at baseline. Participants were mostly white British, with more females than males. The authors suggested clonal diversity may have been underestimated. Reportedly, almost half of the unique spike-specific TCRs recognized epitopes lying outside the regions that are mutated in the B.1.351 and B.1.1.7 variants.

The TCR was taken from an adult in good health. Recombination connected TRBV7-9 to TRBJ1-2; TRBD1 could be the D gene, as 5 bases match. The starting material was peripheral blood, obtained on day 0 of MenACWY control vaccination. The CDR3 protein is CASSSYSGTRLSGYTF. The DNA sequence is as follows: TGTGCCAGCAGCTCCTATTCCGGGACGCGGTTGTCCGGCTACACCTTC. The CDR3 plus the reference TRBV7-9 and TRBJ1-2 genes for the other parts give the full variable domain: DTGVSQNPRHKITKRGQNVTFRCDPISEHNRLYWYRQTLGQGPEFLTYFQNEAQLEKSRLLSDRFSAERPKGSFSTLEIQRTEQGDSAMYLCASSSYSGTRLSGYTFGSGTRLTVV.